The T cell receptor beta chain under discussion was sequenced for a study of blood T cell repertoires in COVID-19. Overall study context: Samples came from the United States, Italy and Spain, spanning acute and convalescent COVID-19. Sources were T cells, B-cell-depleted T cells, or PBMCs; the material itself was cDNA or gDNA.

Under the authors' procedure: Counts of nucleated cells, estimated from reference gene primer amplification, were obtained. This table comes from immunoSEQ multiplex PCR, and its TCRdb copy is limited to in-frame clones, with some not included. That table furnishes V, J and clone size, whereas the DNA furnished D and trimming. The table shows 250,000 or so clones, with about four fifths occurring only once. This clone was seen once. Material for sequencing was peripheral blood. The clonotype was recovered from a man aged 80 or over with acute or convalescent COVID-19.

The CDR3 DNA is TGTGCCAGCGTAAATAGCGGGAGAGACGCAGGTACGCAGTATTTT. Residues: CASVNSGRDAGTQYF. The V call is TRBV11-3, the J call TRBJ2-3; 9 positions agree with TRBD2. Germline CDR1 SGHNT, CDR2 YENEEA. J gave up 8 bases and V 8 bases, and 14 bases lay outside the gene matches. The CDR3 runs to 15 residues.